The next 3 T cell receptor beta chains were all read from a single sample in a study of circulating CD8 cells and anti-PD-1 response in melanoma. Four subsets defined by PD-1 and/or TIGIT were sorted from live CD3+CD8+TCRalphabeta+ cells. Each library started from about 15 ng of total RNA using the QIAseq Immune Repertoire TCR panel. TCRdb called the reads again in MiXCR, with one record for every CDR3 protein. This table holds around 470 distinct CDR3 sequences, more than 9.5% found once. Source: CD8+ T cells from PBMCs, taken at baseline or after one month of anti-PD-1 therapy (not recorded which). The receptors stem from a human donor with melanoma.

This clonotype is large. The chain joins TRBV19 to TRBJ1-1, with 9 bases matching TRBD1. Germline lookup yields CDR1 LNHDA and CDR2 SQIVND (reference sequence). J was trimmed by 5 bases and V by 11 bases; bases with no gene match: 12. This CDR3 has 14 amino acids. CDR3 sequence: CAATYGTGRTEAFF. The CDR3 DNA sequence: TGTGCCGCCACGTACGGGACAGGGAGGACTGAAGCTTTCTTT.

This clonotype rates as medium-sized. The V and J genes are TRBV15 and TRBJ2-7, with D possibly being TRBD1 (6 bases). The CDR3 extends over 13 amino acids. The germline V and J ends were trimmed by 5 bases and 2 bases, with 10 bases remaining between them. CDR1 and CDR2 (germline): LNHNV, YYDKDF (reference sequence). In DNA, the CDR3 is TGTGCCACCAGCTTCGGGACACCCTACGAGCAGTACTTC. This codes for CATSFGTPYEQYF.

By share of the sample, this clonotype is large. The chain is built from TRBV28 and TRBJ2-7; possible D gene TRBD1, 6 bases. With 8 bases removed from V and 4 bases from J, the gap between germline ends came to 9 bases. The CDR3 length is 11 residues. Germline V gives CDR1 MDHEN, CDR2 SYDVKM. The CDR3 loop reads CASATGYEQYF. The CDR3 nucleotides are TGTGCCAGCGCAACAGGGTACGAGCAGTACTTC. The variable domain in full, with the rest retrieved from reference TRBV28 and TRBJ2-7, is DVKVTQSSRYLVKRTGEKVFLECVQDMDHENMFWYRQDPGLGLRLIYFSYDVKMKEKGDIPEGYSVSREKKERFSLILESASTNQTSMYLCASATGYEQYFGPGTRLTVT.